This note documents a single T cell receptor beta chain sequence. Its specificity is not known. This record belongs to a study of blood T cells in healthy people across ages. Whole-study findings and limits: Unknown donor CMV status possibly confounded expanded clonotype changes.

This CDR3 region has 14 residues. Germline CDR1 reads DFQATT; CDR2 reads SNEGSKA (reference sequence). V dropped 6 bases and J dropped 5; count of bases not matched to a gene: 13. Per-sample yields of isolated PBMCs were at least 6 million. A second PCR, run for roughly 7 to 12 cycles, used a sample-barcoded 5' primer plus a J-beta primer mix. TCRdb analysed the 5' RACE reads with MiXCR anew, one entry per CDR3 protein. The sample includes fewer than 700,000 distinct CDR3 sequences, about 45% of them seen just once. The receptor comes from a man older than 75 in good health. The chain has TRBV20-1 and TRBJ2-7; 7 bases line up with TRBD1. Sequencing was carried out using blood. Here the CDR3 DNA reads TGCAGTGCCTTACGACCGACAGGGTTCAACGAGCAGTACTTC. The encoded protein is CSALRPTGFNEQYF.